The 26 T cell receptor beta chains below all came from one sample that was sequenced in a study of PD-1 blockade in classical Hodgkin lymphoma. The method was immunoSEQ multiplex PCR; TCRdb's version includes in-frame clones alone and lacks a portion of them. The sample has 10,000 or so clones, approximately 90% seen once; the top ten hold more than 12%. The time point denotes: newly diagnosed, previously untreated cHL patient sample. PBMCs, once thawed, yielded CD8+ T cells isolated by magnetic negative selection. The material sequenced was CD8+ T cells from blood. These TCRs come from a human donor with classical Hodgkin lymphoma.

This clone was observed a handful of times. V is TRBV5-1 and J is TRBJ1-6; maybe TRBD1 (6 bases). V gave up 0 bases and J gave up 6 bases, with 16 bases separating them. The CDR3 length is 17 residues. Germline V lookup: CDR1 SGHRS, CDR2 YFSETQ. CDR3 region: CASSLDGQGSRNSPLHF. The DNA of the CDR3 is TGCGCCAGCAGCTTGGACGGCCAGGGGTCGCGTAATTCACCCCTCCACTTT.

The rearrangement uses TRBV27 and TRBJ2-3, with TRBD1 matching 9 bases. The ends lost 4 bases at V and 4 bases at J; junction bases unmatched: 6. Germline loops: CDR1 MNHEY, CDR2 SMNVEV (reference sequence). CDR3 length equals 15 residues. The CDR3 DNA follows: TGTGCCAGCAGTTGGGGACAGGGAAGCGCAGATACGCAGTATTTT. This encodes CASSWGQGSADTQYF.

CDR3 sequence: CASSPTGGHFGYTF. The DNA of the CDR3 is TGCGCCAGCAGCCCCACAGGGGGCCACTTTGGCTACACCTTC. This chain links TRBV5-1 with TRBJ1-2, with 9 bases aligning to TRBD1. The CDR3 spans 14 residues. Germline V CDR1 and CDR2: SGHRS, YFSETQ. V lost 4 bases, J lost 7 bases, and 8 bases stayed unmatched.

The chain carries TRBV27 and TRBJ2-5, with a possible D match to TRBD1 (5 bases). From germline, CDR1 is MNHEY and CDR2 SMNVEV (reference sequence). The ends were cut back, 5 bases at V and 0 bases at J, with 19 bases in the middle. This CDR3 spans 17 amino acids. Here the CDR3 reads CASSPRTPNPYQETQYF. The DNA for the CDR3 is TGTGCCAGCAGTCCGCGGACACCGAACCCGTACCAAGAGACCCAGTACTTC.

This chain uses TRBV5-1 with TRBJ2-1; D gene uncertain. Trimming shortened V by 4 bases and J by 6 bases, and 17 bases separated the two germline ends. The length of the CDR3 is 15 residues. CDR1 and CDR2 from the germline V gene are SGHRS and YFSETQ. CDR3 protein: CASSPTRSAGNEQFF. The CDR3 DNA reads TGCGCCAGCAGCCCAACACGGTCTGCAGGCAATGAGCAGTTCTTC.

The V and J genes are TRBV7-2 and TRBJ1-5, with 7 bases matching TRBD1. The CDR3 consists of 15 residues. V gave up 3 bases and J gave up 7 bases; unmatched junction bases: 9. The V gene's germline CDR1 is SGHTA and CDR2 FQGNSA. CDR3 bases: TGTGCCAGCAGCTTCGGGCAGGGGGTAGAGCAGCCCCAGCATTTT. Its protein is CASSFGQGVEQPQHF.

This chain joins TRBV11-2 and TRBJ2-7, with TRBD2 as a possible D gene (5 bases). Germline V gives CDR1 SGHAT, CDR2 FQNNGV. V shed 2 bases and J shed 1 base, with 6 bases lying between them. The CDR3 has 13 residues. CDR3 protein: CASSLRGSYEQYF. CDR3 sequence (DNA): TGTGCCAGCAGCTTACGGGGTTCCTACGAGCAGTACTTC. Filled out from reference TRBV11-2 and TRBJ2-7, the complete variable domain reads EAGVAQSPRYKIIEKRQSVAFWCNPISGHATLYWYQQILGQGPKLLIQFQNNGVVDDSQLPKDRFSAERLKGVDSTLKIQPAKLEDSAVYLCASSLRGSYEQYFGPGTRLTVT.

This clone was seen once. The chain combines TRBV2 with TRBJ2-3, with D perhaps matching TRBD1 or TRBD2 (5 bases each). CDR1 and CDR2 (germline): SNHLY, FYNNEI. This CDR3 is 15 amino acids long. Deletions cut 4 bases from V and 6 bases from J, with 17 bases between. The CDR3 DNA reads as TGTGCCAGCAGTGGGGACGACGCGGTCCCCGATACGCAGTATTTT. This encodes CASSGDDAVPDTQYF. Using reference TRBV2 and TRBJ2-3 for the parts outside the CDR3, the full variable domain is EPEVTQTPSHQVTQMGQEVILRCVPISNHLYFYWYRQILGQKVEFLVSFYNNEISEKSEIFDDQFSVERPDGSNFTLKIRSTKLEDSAMYFCASSGDDAVPDTQYFGPGTRLTVL.

This chain uses TRBV19 with TRBJ2-7; D gene uncertain. Germline V gene data show CDR1 as LNHDA and CDR2 as SQIVND (reference sequence). There are 14 residues in the CDR3. The ends were cut back, 3 bases at V and 2 bases at J, with 11 bases in the middle. For the CDR3, the DNA is TGTGCCAGTAGTATGGTAGGCTCAACCTACGAGCAGTACTTC. This encodes CASSMVGSTYEQYF.

This sequence joins TRBV14 and TRBJ2-2, with D possibly matching TRBD1 (5 bases). CDR1 is SGHDN and CDR2 is FVKESK in the germline V gene. The CDR3 covers 16 residues. Trimming took off 0 bases at V and 7 bases at J, with 15 bases between the two ends. Here the CDR3 DNA reads TGTGCCAGCAGCCAAGAGTGGTTCGGGCAGGGCGGGGAGCTGTTTTTT. Amino acids: CASSQEWFGQGGELFF.

V and J are TRBV27 and TRBJ2-3; no firm D call. Trimming shortened V by 4 bases and J by 6 bases, and 5 bases separated the two germline ends. CDR1 and CDR2 (germline): MNHEY, SMNVEV (reference sequence). The CDR3 is 11 residues long. CDR3 coding DNA: TGTGCCAGCAGTTCGTGGGATACGCAGTATTTT. This gives the protein CASSSWDTQYF.

The J gene is TRBJ1-1, the V gene TRBV20-1; the D is unclear. CDR1 is DFQATT and CDR2 is SNEGSKA in the germline V gene (reference sequence). The CDR3 has 11 amino acids. V was shortened by 4 bases and J by 7 bases, with 10 bases between the two germline ends. For the CDR3, the DNA is TGCAGTGCTACACAGCATTTTGAAGCTTTCTTT. It is translated as CSATQHFEAFF.

This sequence joins TRBV21-1 and TRBJ2-3; the tabulated D call, TRBD1, remains unverified against the DNA. TRBV21-1 is a pseudogene. The CDR3 length is 14 residues. CDR3 in DNA: TGTGCCAGCAGCGGGGGCGACAGCGCAGATACGCAGTATTTT. It specifies CASSGGDSADTQYF.

This clone was counted only a few times. This chain links TRBV5-4 with TRBJ2-7; no clear D. The CDR3 is 15 residues long. The V end was cut by 4 bases, the J end by 5 bases, with 19 bases between. CDR1 and CDR2 (germline): SGHNT, YYREEE (reference sequence). As DNA, the CDR3 is TGTGCCAGCAGCACCCCAGCCAGCCCTAGTCACGAGCAGTACTTC. Translation gives CASSTPASPSHEQYF.

J is TRBJ1-4 and V is TRBV6-5, with D perhaps matching TRBD1 (6 bases). Trimming left V 1 base short and J 8 bases short, with 14 bases between. Germline V CDR1 and CDR2: MNHEY, SVGAGI. The CDR3 totals 15 residues. DNA of the CDR3: TGTGCCAGCAGTTACTTAGGGGGGTTGGAGGAAAAACTGTTTTTT. Translated: CASSYLGGLEEKLFF.

Comments on this clone: Compared with germline, one end of the junction differs, possibly owing to a read error. The genes are TRBV11-2 and TRBJ2-3, with TRBD2 identical over 13 bases. The CDR3 is 15 residues long. Germline lookup yields CDR1 SGHAT and CDR2 FQNNGV. CDR3 region: CTSSLLAGGLDTQYF. The CDR3 coding sequence is TGTACCAGCAGCTTACTAGCGGGGGGGTTGGATACGCAGTATTTT. Full variable domain (rest looked up from reference TRBV11-2 and TRBJ2-3): EAGVAQSPRYKIIEKRQSVAFWCNPISGHATLYWYQQILGQGPKLLIQFQNNGVVDDSQLPKDRFSAERLKGVDSTLKIQPAKLEDSAVYLCTSSLLAGGLDTQYFGPGTRLTVL.

The V call is TRBV11-2, the J call TRBJ1-2; D unresolved. Germline assignment: CDR1 SGHAT and CDR2 FQNNGV. The CDR3 contains 13 residues. V shed 5 bases and J shed 7 bases, with 14 bases lying between them. The CDR3 here is CASSPSPLSGYTF. CDR3 sequence (DNA): TGTGCCAGCAGCCCTAGCCCCCTATCTGGCTACACCTTC.

J is TRBJ1-2 and V is TRBV5-5; the D is unclear. Deletions cut 3 bases from V and 2 bases from J, with 11 bases between. Germline CDR1 is SGHKS and CDR2 is YYEKEE (reference sequence). The CDR3 length is 14 residues. CDR3 nucleotide sequence: TGTGCCAGCAGCTCTTGGACGGTAAACTATGGCTACACCTTC. It yields the protein CASSSWTVNYGYTF.

The J gene is TRBJ1-4, the V gene TRBV9; D not resolved. This CDR3 has 17 amino acids. Per the germline V gene, CDR1 is SGDLS and CDR2 is YYNGEE. The V and J ends lost 4 bases and 3 bases respectively, with 19 bases between them. The CDR3 protein is CASSLNPQAASNEKLFF. In DNA, the CDR3 is TGTGCCAGCAGCCTCAACCCCCAGGCGGCTTCTAATGAAAAACTGTTTTTT.

A single count supports this clone. The rearrangement uses TRBV19 and TRBJ1-5; 11 bases are a match to TRBD1. This CDR3 is 20 amino acids long. Germline assignment: CDR1 LNHDA and CDR2 SQIVND (reference sequence). Trimming cost V 3 bases and J 0 bases; bases outside gene matches: 13. The CDR3 sequence: CASSMKDRGPFFDSNQPQHF. DNA of the CDR3: TGTGCCAGTAGTATGAAGGACAGGGGGCCTTTTTTCGATAGCAATCAGCCCCAGCATTTT.

V usage is TRBV15 and J usage is TRBJ2-2; no firm D call. The CDR3 sequence is 13 residues long. Germline V gives CDR1 LNHNV, CDR2 YYDKDF (reference sequence). V dropped 3 bases and J dropped 3 bases, with 5 bases sitting between them. The CDR3 spells CATSRTYTGELFF. For the CDR3, the DNA is TGTGCCACCAGCAGGACATACACCGGGGAGCTGTTTTTT.

CDR3: CASSPQGGSSYEQYF. CDR3 DNA sequence: TGTGCCAGCAGCCCTCAGGGGGGAAGCTCCTACGAGCAGTACTTC. The chain joins TRBV5-6 to TRBJ2-7; D perhaps matches TRBD1 (7 bases). CDR3 length: 15 residues. The V gene lost 4 bases and the J gene lost 0 bases, with 14 bases spanning the gap. Germline lookup yields CDR1 SGHDT and CDR2 YYEEEE.

This chain joins TRBV2 and TRBJ1-4, with D unclear. V dropped 6 bases and J dropped 7 bases, with 15 bases sitting between them. CDR1 and CDR2 from the germline V gene are SNHLY and FYNNEI. CDR3 length: 14 amino acids. This CDR3 is CASRMSEVFEKLFF. The CDR3 DNA reads as TGTGCCAGCAGAATGTCAGAAGTGTTTGAAAAACTGTTTTTT.

J is TRBJ2-7 and V is TRBV6-1; no reliable D call. Germline V gene data show CDR1 as MNHNS and CDR2 as SASEGT. This CDR3 spans 14 amino acids. V lost 4 bases and J 2 bases, leaving 12 bases between the germline ends. DNA for the CDR3: TGTGCCAGCAGTGGGGCAGTGGGTACCTACGAGCAGTACTTC. Its protein is CASSGAVGTYEQYF.

This sequence joins TRBV9 and TRBJ2-1, with a weak D call TRBD2 (5 bases). There are 15 residues in the CDR3. Trimming shortened V by 0 bases and J by 2 bases, and 9 bases separated the two germline ends. Germline-derived CDR1 and CDR2 are SGDLS and YYNGEE. The CDR3 DNA reads as TGTGCCAGCAGCGTAGACAGCGGTGCCTACAATGAGCAGTTCTTC. It translates to CASSVDSGAYNEQFF. Filled out from reference TRBV9 and TRBJ2-1, the complete variable domain reads DSGVTQTPKHLITATGQRVTLRCSPRSGDLSVYWYQQSLDQGLQFLIQYYNGEERAKGNILERFSAQQFPDLHSELNLSSLELGDSALYFCASSVDSGAYNEQFFGPGTRLTVL.

The chain links TRBV7-9 to TRBJ1-1; TRBD1 agrees at 10 bases. The CDR3 runs to 15 residues. V trimming: 4 bases; J trimming: 0 bases; junction bases outside the gene matches: 2. Per germline, CDR1 SEHNR and CDR2 FQNEAQ (reference sequence). The DNA for the CDR3 is TGTGCCAGCAGCTCGGGACAGGGGATGAACACTGAAGCTTTCTTT. Translated, it gives CASSSGQGMNTEAFF. Complete variable domain (other parts from reference TRBV7-9 and TRBJ1-1): DTGVSQNPRHKITKRGQNVTFRCDPISEHNRLYWYRQTLGQGPEFLTYFQNEAQLEKSRLLSDRFSAERPKGSFSTLEIQRTEQGDSAMYLCASSSGQGMNTEAFFGQGTRLTVV.